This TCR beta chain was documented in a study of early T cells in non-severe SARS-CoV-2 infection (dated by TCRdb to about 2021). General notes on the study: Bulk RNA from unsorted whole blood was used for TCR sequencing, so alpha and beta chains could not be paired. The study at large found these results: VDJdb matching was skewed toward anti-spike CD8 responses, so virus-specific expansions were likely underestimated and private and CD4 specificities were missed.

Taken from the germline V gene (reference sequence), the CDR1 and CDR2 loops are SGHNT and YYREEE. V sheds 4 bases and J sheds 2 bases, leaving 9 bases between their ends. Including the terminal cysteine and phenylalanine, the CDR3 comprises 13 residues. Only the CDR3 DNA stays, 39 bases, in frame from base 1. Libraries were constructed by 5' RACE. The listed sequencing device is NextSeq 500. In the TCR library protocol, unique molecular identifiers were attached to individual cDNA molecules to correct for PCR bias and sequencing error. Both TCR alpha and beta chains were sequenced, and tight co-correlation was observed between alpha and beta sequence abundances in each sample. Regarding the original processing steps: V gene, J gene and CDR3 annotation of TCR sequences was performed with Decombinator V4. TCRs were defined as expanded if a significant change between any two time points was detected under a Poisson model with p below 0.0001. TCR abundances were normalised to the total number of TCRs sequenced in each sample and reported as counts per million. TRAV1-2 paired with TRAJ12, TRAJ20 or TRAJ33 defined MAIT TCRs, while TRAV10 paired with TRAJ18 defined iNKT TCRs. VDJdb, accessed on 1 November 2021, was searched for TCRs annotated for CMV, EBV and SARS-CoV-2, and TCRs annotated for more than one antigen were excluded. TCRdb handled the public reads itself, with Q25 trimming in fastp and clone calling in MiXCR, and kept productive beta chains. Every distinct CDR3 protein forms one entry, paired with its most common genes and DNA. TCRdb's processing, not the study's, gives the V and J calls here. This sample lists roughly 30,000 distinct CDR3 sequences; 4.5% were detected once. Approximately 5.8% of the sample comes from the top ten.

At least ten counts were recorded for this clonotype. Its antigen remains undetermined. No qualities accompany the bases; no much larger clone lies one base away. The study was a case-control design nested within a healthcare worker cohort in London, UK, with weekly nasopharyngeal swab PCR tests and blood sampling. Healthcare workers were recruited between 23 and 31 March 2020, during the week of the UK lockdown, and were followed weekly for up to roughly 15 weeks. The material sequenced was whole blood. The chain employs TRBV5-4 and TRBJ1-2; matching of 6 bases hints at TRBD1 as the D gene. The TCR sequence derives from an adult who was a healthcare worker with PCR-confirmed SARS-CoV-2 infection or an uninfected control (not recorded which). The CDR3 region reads CASSRTANYGYTF. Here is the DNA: TGTGCCAGCAGCCGGACAGCGAACTATGGCTACACCTTC.